These T cell receptor beta chains were read from a single sample in a study of T cell repertoires in cytomegalovirus infection. The antigens of these receptors remain unknown. TCRdb redid the calling of the reads with MiXCR, one entry per CDR3 protein. The sample carries around 800,000 distinct CDR3 sequences, approximately 32% recorded once. The sequencing here drew on cultured CD8+ T cells from PBMCs, taken from culture after CMV antigen stimulation. All receptors derive from a human donor in good health (CMV status not recorded). Some clones in this sample may be carry-over from other donors' samples. Each CDR3 is given with its conserved first and last residue. D genes are given only for firm matches. The size entry is marked missing in some rows and otherwise reads once, few, many or a size class.

v_gene: TRBV7-9
j_gene: TRBJ2-5
abundance: many
d_gene: TRBD2
CDR3aa: CASSRSTLGLAGGMETQYF
CDR3nt: TGTGCCAGCAGCCGCTCAACTCTAGGACTAGCGGGGGGCATGGAGACCCAGTACTTC

v_gene: TRBV7-8
j_gene: TRBJ2-1
abundance: many
d_gene: NA
CDR3aa: CASSLGTPRSDEQFF
CDR3nt: TGTGCCAGCAGCTTAGGGACCCCCCGGTCCGATGAGCAGTTCTTC

v_gene: TRBV7-6
j_gene: TRBJ2-3
abundance: NA
d_gene: TRBD2
CDR3aa: CASSSALAGGTDTQYF
CDR3nt: TGTGCCAGCAGCTCAGCACTAGCGGGGGGGACAGATACGCAGTATTTT

v_gene: TRBV11-2
j_gene: TRBJ2-5
abundance: few
d_gene: TRBD2
CDR3aa: CASSPGLARGETQYF
CDR3nt: TGTGCCAGCAGCCCAGGACTAGCGCGGGGCGAGACCCAGTACTTC

v_gene: TRBV27
j_gene: TRBJ1-2
abundance: NA
d_gene: NA
CDR3aa: CASGYLSSADGYTF
CDR3nt: TGTGCCAGCGGGTACCTATCTTCAGCCGATGGCTACACCTTC

v_gene: TRBV6-5
j_gene: TRBJ2-3
abundance: few
d_gene: TRBD2
CDR3aa: CASSRSAADLAGGPGDTQYF
CDR3nt: TGTGCCAGCAGTCGATCCGCCGCCGATTTAGCGGGGGGGCCGGGAGATACGCAGTATTTT

v_gene: TRBV6-2/TRBV6-3
j_gene: TRBJ2-1
abundance: NA
d_gene: NA
CDR3aa: CASSYGEYNEQFF
CDR3nt: TGTGCCAGCAGTTACGGGGAGTACAATGAGCAGTTCTTC

v_gene: TRBV7-8
j_gene: TRBJ2-6
abundance: many
d_gene: NA
CDR3aa: CASSLRATRESRANVLTF
CDR3nt: TGTGCCAGCAGCTTACGGGCCACCAGAGAGTCGCGGGCCAACGTCCTGACTTTC

v_gene: TRBV6-2/TRBV6-3
j_gene: TRBJ1-2
abundance: NA
d_gene: NA
CDR3aa: CASSRLTKGYTF
CDR3nt: TGTGCCAGCAGTCGCCTGACAAAGGGCTACACCTTC

v_gene: TRBV24-1
j_gene: TRBJ1-2
abundance: NA
d_gene: NA
CDR3aa: CATSGPLDMGRREPNYGYTF
CDR3nt: TGTGCCACCAGTGGACCCCTCGACATGGGCCGAAGGGAGCCTAACTATGGCTACACCTTC

v_gene: TRBV7-9
j_gene: TRBJ1-3
abundance: many
d_gene: NA
CDR3aa: CASSLEEGRNTIYF
CDR3nt: TGTGCCAGCAGCTTAGAGGAAGGGCGAAACACCATATATTTT

v_gene: TRBV7-4
j_gene: TRBJ2-7
abundance: NA
d_gene: NA
CDR3aa: CASSIAGLQEQYF
CDR3nt: TGTGCCAGCAGCATTGCGGGACTTCAAGAGCAGTACTTC

v_gene: TRBV6-5
j_gene: TRBJ2-1
abundance: few
d_gene: TRBD2
CDR3aa: CASSYGLAGKYNEQFF
CDR3nt: TGTGCCAGCAGTTACGGACTAGCGGGAAAGTACAATGAGCAGTTCTTC

v_gene: TRBV6-8
j_gene: TRBJ1-1
abundance: NA
d_gene: NA
CDR3aa: CASNTLRDTEAFF
CDR3nt: TGTGCCAGCAATACACTCCGGGACACTGAAGCTTTCTTT

v_gene: TRBV10-3
j_gene: TRBJ1-6
abundance: few
d_gene: NA
CDR3aa: CAISEKGGRSPLHF
CDR3nt: TGTGCCATCAGTGAAAAGGGCGGTAGGTCACCCCTCCACTTT

v_gene: TRBV20-1
j_gene: TRBJ1-5
abundance: NA
d_gene: NA
CDR3aa: CSARVGARNSNQPQHF
CDR3nt: TGCAGTGCTAGAGTGGGGGCCAGAAATAGCAATCAGCCCCAGCATTTT

v_gene: TRBV14
j_gene: TRBJ1-2
abundance: NA
d_gene: NA
CDR3aa: CASSQEGYARNYGYTF
CDR3nt: TGTGCCAGCAGCCAAGAGGGTTACGCCCGTAACTATGGCTACACCTTC

v_gene: TRBV19
j_gene: TRBJ2-3
abundance: few
d_gene: TRBD2
CDR3aa: CASSMRGGSTDTQYF
CDR3nt: TGTGCCAGTAGTATGCGGGGGGGAAGCACAGATACGCAGTATTTT

v_gene: TRBV5-4
j_gene: TRBJ1-2
abundance: NA
d_gene: TRBD1
CDR3aa: CASGFGTGLPSNYGYTF
CDR3nt: TGTGCCAGCGGCTTCGGGACAGGTCTTCCATCTAACTATGGCTACACCTTC

v_gene: TRBV19
j_gene: TRBJ2-3
abundance: NA
d_gene: TRBD2
CDR3aa: CASSPGLAGAGTQYF
CDR3nt: TGTGCCAGTAGCCCGGGACTAGCGGGGGCAGGTACGCAGTATTTT

v_gene: TRBV7-8
j_gene: TRBJ1-2
abundance: many
d_gene: NA
CDR3aa: CASSPGRALYGYTF
CDR3nt: TGTGCCAGCAGCCCCGGCCGGGCACTCTATGGCTACACCTTC

v_gene: TRBV7-2
j_gene: TRBJ1-2
abundance: many
d_gene: TRBD1
CDR3aa: CASSSETGRNYGYTF
CDR3nt: TGTGCCAGCAGCTCCGAGACAGGGCGGAACTATGGCTACACCTTC

v_gene: TRBV7-2
j_gene: TRBJ1-6
abundance: many
d_gene: TRBD1
CDR3aa: CASSLNRDSSPLHF
CDR3nt: TGTGCCAGCAGCTTAAACAGGGACAGTTCACCCCTCCACTTT

v_gene: TRBV4-1
j_gene: TRBJ2-3
abundance: NA
d_gene: NA
CDR3aa: CASSQEWVTDTQYF
CDR3nt: TGCGCCAGCAGCCAAGAATGGGTTACAGATACGCAGTATTTT

v_gene: TRBV25-1
j_gene: TRBJ1-6
abundance: once
d_gene: TRBD1
CDR3aa: CASSSHTIWDSDNSPLHF
CDR3nt: TGTGCCAGCAGTTCACATACAATATGGGACAGCGATAATTCACCCCTCCACTTT

v_gene: TRBV12-3/TRBV12-4
j_gene: TRBJ1-3
abundance: many
d_gene: TRBD1
CDR3aa: CASIGTGGGNTIYF
CDR3nt: TGTGCCAGCATCGGGACAGGGGGTGGAAACACCATATATTTT

v_gene: TRBV4-1
j_gene: TRBJ2-6
abundance: few
d_gene: TRBD2
CDR3aa: CASSQGGTGANVLTF
CDR3nt: TGCGCCAGCAGCCAGGGAGGGACTGGGGCCAACGTCCTGACTTTC

v_gene: TRBV7-6
j_gene: TRBJ1-1
abundance: few
d_gene: TRBD1
CDR3aa: CASSLATGLRAEAFF
CDR3nt: TGTGCCAGCAGCTTAGCGACAGGGCTCCGAGCTGAAGCTTTCTTT

v_gene: TRBV20-1
j_gene: TRBJ2-2
abundance: NA
d_gene: TRBD2
CDR3aa: CSARDQGGLDTGELFF
CDR3nt: TGCAGTGCTAGAGATCAGGGAGGGCTGGACACCGGGGAGCTGTTTTTT

v_gene: TRBV6-1
j_gene: TRBJ1-6
abundance: NA
d_gene: NA
CDR3aa: CASSEATGLTYNSPLHF
CDR3nt: TGTGCCAGCAGTGAAGCTACAGGGTTAACCTATAATTCACCCCTCCACTTT

v_gene: TRBV9
j_gene: TRBJ2-4
abundance: NA
d_gene: TRBD2
CDR3aa: CASSAPRGGGKNIQYF
CDR3nt: TGTGCCAGCAGCGCTCCGCGGGGGGGAGGCAAAAACATTCAGTACTTC

v_gene: TRBV28
j_gene: TRBJ2-3
abundance: NA
d_gene: TRBD2
CDR3aa: CASSHPGTSGGDDTDTQYF
CDR3nt: TGTGCCAGCAGCCACCCCGGGACTAGCGGGGGGGATGACACAGATACGCAGTATTTT

v_gene: TRBV7-6
j_gene: TRBJ2-3
abundance: many
d_gene: TRBD1
CDR3aa: CASSFRDRYTDTQYF
CDR3nt: TGTGCCAGCAGCTTCCGGGACAGATACACAGATACGCAGTATTTT

v_gene: TRBV7-6
j_gene: TRBJ2-5
abundance: once
d_gene: NA
CDR3aa: CASSYGDRDPSQETQYF
CDR3nt: TGTGCCAGCAGCTACGGCGACCGGGACCCAAGCCAGGAGACCCAGTACTTC

v_gene: TRBV29-1
j_gene: TRBJ2-1
abundance: NA
d_gene: NA
CDR3aa: CSEQAVSSYNEQFF
CDR3nt: TGCAGCGAGCAAGCGGTGAGCTCCTACAATGAGCAGTTCTTC

v_gene: TRBV7-8
j_gene: TRBJ2-3
abundance: NA
d_gene: NA
CDR3aa: CASSLALVSTDTQYF
CDR3nt: TGTGCCAGCAGCTTAGCGCTAGTCAGCACAGATACGCAGTATTTT

v_gene: TRBV6-5
j_gene: TRBJ2-1
abundance: few
d_gene: NA
CDR3aa: CASSYPRLGRGPYNEQFF
CDR3nt: TGTGCCAGCAGTTACCCCCGCTTAGGGCGGGGGCCTTACAATGAGCAGTTCTTC

v_gene: TRBV7-2
j_gene: TRBJ2-2
abundance: NA
d_gene: TRBD1
CDR3aa: CASSSGQGFHGELFF
CDR3nt: TGTGCCAGCAGCTCGGGACAGGGATTTCACGGGGAGCTGTTTTTT

v_gene: TRBV7-9
j_gene: TRBJ1-1
abundance: NA
d_gene: NA
CDR3aa: CASSLDDSEAFF
CDR3nt: TGTGCCAGCAGCCTAGACGATTCTGAAGCTTTCTTT

v_gene: TRBV4-1
j_gene: TRBJ1-5
abundance: NA
d_gene: NA
CDR3aa: CASSQDPRASNQPQHF
CDR3nt: TGCGCCAGCAGCCAAGATCCCAGGGCCAGCAATCAGCCCCAGCATTTT

v_gene: TRBV28
j_gene: TRBJ1-2
abundance: NA
d_gene: NA
CDR3aa: CASSHRQDPANYGYTF
CDR3nt: TGTGCCAGCAGTCACCGACAGGACCCCGCTAACTATGGCTACACCTTC

v_gene: TRBV6-6
j_gene: TRBJ1-3
abundance: NA
d_gene: NA
CDR3aa: CASRSGDSSGNTIYF
CDR3nt: TGTGCCAGCAGATCAGGGGATAGCTCTGGAAACACCATATATTTT

v_gene: TRBV6-5
j_gene: TRBJ1-6
abundance: NA
d_gene: NA
CDR3aa: CASSLRGGGTRNSPLHF
CDR3nt: TGTGCCAGCAGCCTTCGAGGTGGAGGGACCCGTAATTCACCCCTCCACTTT

v_gene: TRBV7-4
j_gene: TRBJ2-7
abundance: NA
d_gene: NA
CDR3aa: CALLGGPHEQYF
CDR3nt: TGTGCCCTACTGGGGGGGCCGCACGAGCAGTACTTC

v_gene: TRBV7-9
j_gene: TRBJ1-1
abundance: many
d_gene: NA
CDR3aa: CASSPAGTGGTEAFF
CDR3nt: TGTGCCAGCAGCCCCGCCGGGACTGGAGGAACTGAAGCTTTCTTT

v_gene: TRBV20-1
j_gene: TRBJ2-3
abundance: NA
d_gene: TRBD1
CDR3aa: CSARGGAGTGGTDTQYF
CDR3nt: TGCAGTGCTAGAGGGGGGGCGGGGACAGGGGGCACGGATACGCAGTATTTT